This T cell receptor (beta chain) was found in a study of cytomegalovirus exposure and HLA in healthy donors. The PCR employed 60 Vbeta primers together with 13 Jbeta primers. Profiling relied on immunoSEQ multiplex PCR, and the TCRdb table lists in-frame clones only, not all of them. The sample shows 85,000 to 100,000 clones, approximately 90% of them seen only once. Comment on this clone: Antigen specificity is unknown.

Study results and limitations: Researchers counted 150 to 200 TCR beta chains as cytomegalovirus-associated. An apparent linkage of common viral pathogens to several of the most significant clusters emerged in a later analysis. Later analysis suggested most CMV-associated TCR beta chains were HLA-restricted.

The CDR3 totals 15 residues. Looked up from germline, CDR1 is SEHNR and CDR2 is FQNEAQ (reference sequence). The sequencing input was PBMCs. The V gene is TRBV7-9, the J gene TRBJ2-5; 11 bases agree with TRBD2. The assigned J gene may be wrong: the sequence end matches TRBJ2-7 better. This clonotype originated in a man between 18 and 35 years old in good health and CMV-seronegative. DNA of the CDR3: TGTGCCAGCAGCGGAGTAGCGGGAGGGAACTACGAGCAGTACTTC. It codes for CASSGVAGGNYEQYF.